This T cell receptor beta chain was retrieved from a study of cytotoxic CD8 clonotypes in ibrutinib-treated CLL. Overall study results and limits: Starting clonality was above that of age-matched healthy donors and tracked circulating CD8+ T-cell counts.

Roughly 2.2 micrograms of genomic DNA (from cryopreserved PBMCs) were used for TCR beta libraries. The CDR3 length is 16 residues. Germline assignment: CDR1 MDHEN and CDR2 SYDVKM. Trimming removed 3 bases from V and 4 bases from J, with 18 bases in between. Depths of 1 in 200,000 to 1 in 1 million T cells were the sequencing target. Sequencing used immunoSEQ multiplex PCR; TCRdb keeps in-frame clones, though not all of them. This table holds 60,000 to 70,000 clones, around 60% found once. Concerning this clone itself: The antigen is unknown.

This chain joins TRBV28 and TRBJ1-1; possibly TRBD1 for D (5 bases). Here the sequenced sample was PBMCs, taken after 12 months of ibrutinib treatment. The TCR originated in a human donor with chronic lymphocytic leukemia. This CDR3 reads CASSFPGATEGTEAFF. In DNA form, the CDR3 reads TGTGCCAGCAGTTTCCCTGGGGCCACGGAGGGCACTGAAGCTTTCTTT. The variable domain in full, completed from reference TRBV28 and TRBJ1-1, reads DVKVTQSSRYLVKRTGEKVFLECVQDMDHENMFWYRQDPGLGLRLIYFSYDVKMKEKGDIPEGYSVSREKKERFSLILESASTNQTSMYLCASSFPGATEGTEAFFGQGTRLTVV.